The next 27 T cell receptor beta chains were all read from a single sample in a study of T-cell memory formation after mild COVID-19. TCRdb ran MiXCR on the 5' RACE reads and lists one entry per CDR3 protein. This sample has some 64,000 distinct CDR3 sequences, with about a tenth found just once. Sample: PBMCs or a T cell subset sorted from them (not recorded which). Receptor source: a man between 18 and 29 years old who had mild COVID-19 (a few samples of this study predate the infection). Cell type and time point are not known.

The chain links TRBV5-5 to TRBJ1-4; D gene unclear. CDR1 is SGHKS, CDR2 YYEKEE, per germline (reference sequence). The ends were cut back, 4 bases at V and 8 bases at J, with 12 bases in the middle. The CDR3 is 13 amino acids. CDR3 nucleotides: TGTGCCAGCAGCCCCGGACTGACAGAAAAACTGTTTTTT. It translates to CASSPGLTEKLFF.

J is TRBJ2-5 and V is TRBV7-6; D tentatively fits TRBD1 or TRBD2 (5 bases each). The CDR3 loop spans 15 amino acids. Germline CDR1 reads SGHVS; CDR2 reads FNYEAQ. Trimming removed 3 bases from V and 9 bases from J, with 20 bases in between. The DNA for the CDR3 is TGTGCCAGCAGCTTCGGACGGTCCGGGGAAGGGGCCCAGTACTTC. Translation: CASSFGRSGEGAQYF.

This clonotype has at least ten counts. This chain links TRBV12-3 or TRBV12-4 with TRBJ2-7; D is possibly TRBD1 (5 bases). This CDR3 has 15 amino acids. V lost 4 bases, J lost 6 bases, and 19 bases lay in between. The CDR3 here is CASSWGSGHGIEQYV. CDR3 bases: TGTGCCAGCAGTTGGGGCTCCGGCCATGGGATCGAGCAGTACGTC.

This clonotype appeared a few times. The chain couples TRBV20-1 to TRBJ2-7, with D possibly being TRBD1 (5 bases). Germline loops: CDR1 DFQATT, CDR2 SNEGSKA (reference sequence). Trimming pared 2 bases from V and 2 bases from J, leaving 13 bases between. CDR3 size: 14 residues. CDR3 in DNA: TGCAGTGCTAGACCCCCAGACAGAACCTACGAGCAGTACTTC. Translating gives CSARPPDRTYEQYF.

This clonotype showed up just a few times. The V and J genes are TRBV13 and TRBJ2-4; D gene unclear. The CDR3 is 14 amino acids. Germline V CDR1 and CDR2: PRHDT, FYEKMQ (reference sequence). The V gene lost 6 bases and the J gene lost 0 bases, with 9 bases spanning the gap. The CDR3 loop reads CASRRTLAKNIQYF. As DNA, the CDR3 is TGTGCCAGCAGGCGGACGTTAGCCAAAAACATTCAGTACTTC.

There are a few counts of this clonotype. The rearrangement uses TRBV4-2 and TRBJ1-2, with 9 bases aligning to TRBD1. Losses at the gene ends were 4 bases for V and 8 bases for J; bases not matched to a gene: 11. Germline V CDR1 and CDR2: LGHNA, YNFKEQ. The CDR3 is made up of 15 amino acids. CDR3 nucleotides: TGTGCCAGCAGCCGAACCGGGACAGGGCAAGGCGGCTACACCTTC. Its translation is CASSRTGTGQGGYTF.

CDR3 residues: CASSQVPGFSGNTIYF. In DNA, the CDR3 is TGCGCCAGCAGCCAAGTCCCCGGGTTCTCTGGAAACACCATATATTTT. The chain has TRBV4-1 and TRBJ1-3; no firm D call. CDR3 length equals 16 residues. V was trimmed by 1 base and J by 0 bases, leaving 10 bases between them. From germline, CDR1 is MGHRA and CDR2 YSYEKL.

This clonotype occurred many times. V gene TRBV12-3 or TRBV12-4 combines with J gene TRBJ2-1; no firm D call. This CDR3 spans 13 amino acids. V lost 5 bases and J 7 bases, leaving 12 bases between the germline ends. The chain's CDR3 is CASSLRLGNEQFF. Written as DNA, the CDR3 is TGTGCCAGCAGTCTACGACTGGGGAATGAGCAGTTCTTC.

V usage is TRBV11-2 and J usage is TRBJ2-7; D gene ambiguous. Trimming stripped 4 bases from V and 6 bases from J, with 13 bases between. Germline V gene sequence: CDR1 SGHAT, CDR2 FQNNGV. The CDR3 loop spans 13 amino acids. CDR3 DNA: TGTGCCAGCAGCTCGGCCAGGTTAGGCGAGCAGTACGTC. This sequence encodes CASSSARLGEQYV.

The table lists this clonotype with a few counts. The CDR3 DNA is TGTGCTAGTGGAGAGGGCAGGGGGATCGATGACACTGAAGCTTTCTTT. Protein sequence: CASGEGRGIDDTEAFF. V gene TRBV12-5 combines with J gene TRBJ1-1, with 7 nucleotides matching TRBD1. The trim removed 6 bases at V and 3 bases at J, leaving 13 bases unmatched. The CDR3 is 16 residues long. CDR1 and CDR2 (germline): LGHNT, FRNRAP.

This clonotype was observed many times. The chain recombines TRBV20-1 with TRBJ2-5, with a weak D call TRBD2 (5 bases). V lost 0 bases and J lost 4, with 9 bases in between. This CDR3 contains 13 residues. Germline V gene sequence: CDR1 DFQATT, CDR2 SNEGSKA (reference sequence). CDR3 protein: CSARDIGVETQYF. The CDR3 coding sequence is TGCAGTGCTAGAGATATCGGGGTAGAGACCCAGTACTTC.

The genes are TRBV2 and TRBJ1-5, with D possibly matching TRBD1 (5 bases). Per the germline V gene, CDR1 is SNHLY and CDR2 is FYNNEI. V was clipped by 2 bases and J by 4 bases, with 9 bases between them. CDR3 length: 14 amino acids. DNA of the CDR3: TGTGCCAGCAGTGAAATCGGGGGGAATCAGCCCCAGCATTTT. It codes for CASSEIGGNQPQHF.

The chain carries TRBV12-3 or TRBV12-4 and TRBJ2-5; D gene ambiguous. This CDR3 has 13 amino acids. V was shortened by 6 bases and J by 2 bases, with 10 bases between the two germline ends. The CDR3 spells CASRRQVQETQYF. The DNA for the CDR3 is TGTGCCAGCAGGCGTCAAGTTCAAGAGACCCAGTACTTC.

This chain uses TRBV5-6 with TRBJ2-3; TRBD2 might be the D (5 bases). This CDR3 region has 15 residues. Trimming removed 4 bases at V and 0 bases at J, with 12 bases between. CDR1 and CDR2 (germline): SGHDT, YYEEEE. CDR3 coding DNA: TGTGCCAGCAGCATCTGGACTTCTAGCACAGATACGCAGTATTTT. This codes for CASSIWTSSTDTQYF. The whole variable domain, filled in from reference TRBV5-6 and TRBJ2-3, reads DAGVTQSPTHLIKTRGQQVTLRCSPKSGHDTVSWYQQALGQGPQFIFQYYEEEERQRGNFPDRFSGHQFPNYSSELNVNALLLGDSALYLCASSIWTSSTDTQYFGPGTRLTVL.

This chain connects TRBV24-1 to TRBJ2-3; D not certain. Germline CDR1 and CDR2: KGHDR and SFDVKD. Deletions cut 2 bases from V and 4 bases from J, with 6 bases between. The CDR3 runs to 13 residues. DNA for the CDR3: TGTGCCACCAGTGATTGGGTGGCAGATACGCAGTATTTT. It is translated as CATSDWVADTQYF.

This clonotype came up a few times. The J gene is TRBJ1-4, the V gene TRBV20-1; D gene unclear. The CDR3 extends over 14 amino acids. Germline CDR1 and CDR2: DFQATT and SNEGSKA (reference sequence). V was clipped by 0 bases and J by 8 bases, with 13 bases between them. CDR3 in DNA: TGCAGTGCTAGAGATCCTACTCGGGCGGAAAAACTGTTTTTT. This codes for CSARDPTRAEKLFF.

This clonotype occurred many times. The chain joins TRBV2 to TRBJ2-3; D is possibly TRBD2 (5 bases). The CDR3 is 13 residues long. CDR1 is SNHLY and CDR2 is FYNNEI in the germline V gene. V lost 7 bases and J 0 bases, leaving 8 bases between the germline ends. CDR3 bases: TGTGCCAGCATGCGGGCTAGCACAGATACGCAGTATTTT. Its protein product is CASMRASTDTQYF.

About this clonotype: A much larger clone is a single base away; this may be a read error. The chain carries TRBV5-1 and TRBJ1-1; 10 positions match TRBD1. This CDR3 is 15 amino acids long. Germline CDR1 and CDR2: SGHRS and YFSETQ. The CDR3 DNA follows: TGCGCCAGCAGCGAGGCGGACAGGGGGGACACTGAAGCTTACTTT. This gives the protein CASSEADRGDTEAYF. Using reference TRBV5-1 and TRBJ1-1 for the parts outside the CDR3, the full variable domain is KAGVTQTPRYLIKTRGQQVTLSCSPISGHRSVSWYQQTPGQGLQFLFEYFSETQRNKGNFPGRFSGRQFSNSRSEMNVSTLELGDSALYLCASSEADRGDTEAYFGQGTRLTVV.

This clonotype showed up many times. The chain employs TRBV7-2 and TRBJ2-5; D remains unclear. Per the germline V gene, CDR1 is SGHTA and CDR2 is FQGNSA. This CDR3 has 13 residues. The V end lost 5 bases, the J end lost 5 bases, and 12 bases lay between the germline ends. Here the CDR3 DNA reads TGTGCCAGCAGCCAGACGCGCCGGGAGACCCAGTACTTC. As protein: CASSQTRRETQYF.

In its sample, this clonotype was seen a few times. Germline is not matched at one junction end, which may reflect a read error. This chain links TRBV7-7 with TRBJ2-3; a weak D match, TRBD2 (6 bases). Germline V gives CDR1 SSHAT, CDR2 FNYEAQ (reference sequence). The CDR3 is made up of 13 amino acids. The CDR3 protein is CASSLGTGDTQYF. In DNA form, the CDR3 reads TGTGCTAGCAGCTTGGGGACTGGAGATACGCAGTATTTT.

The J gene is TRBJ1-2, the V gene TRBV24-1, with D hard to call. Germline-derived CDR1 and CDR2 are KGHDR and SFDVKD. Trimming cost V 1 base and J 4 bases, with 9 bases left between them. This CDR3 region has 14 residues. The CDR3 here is CATSDFPRSYGYTF. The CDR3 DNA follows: TGTGCCACCAGTGATTTCCCTCGATCCTATGGCTACACCTTC.

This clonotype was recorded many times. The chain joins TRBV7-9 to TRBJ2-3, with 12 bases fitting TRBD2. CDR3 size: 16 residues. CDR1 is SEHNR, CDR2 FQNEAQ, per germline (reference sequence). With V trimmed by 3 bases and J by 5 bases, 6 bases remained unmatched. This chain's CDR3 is CASSLALAGGQDTQYF. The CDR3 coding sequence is TGTGCCAGCAGCTTGGCCCTAGCGGGGGGGCAAGATACGCAGTATTTT. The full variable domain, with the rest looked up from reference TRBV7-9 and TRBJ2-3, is DTGVSQNPRHKITKRGQNVTFRCDPISEHNRLYWYRQTLGQGPEFLTYFQNEAQLEKSRLLSDRFSAERPKGSFSTLEIQRTEQGDSAMYLCASSLALAGGQDTQYFGPGTRLTVL.

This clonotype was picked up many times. The chain's CDR3 is CASSFGTSSNEQFF. CDR3 sequence (DNA): TGCGCCAGCAGCTTTGGGACTAGCTCTAATGAGCAGTTCTTC. The V and J genes are TRBV5-1 and TRBJ2-1; 9 bases match TRBD2. Germline loops: CDR1 SGHRS, CDR2 YFSETQ. V dropped 2 bases and J dropped 7; count of bases not matched to a gene: 4. The CDR3 is 14 residues long.

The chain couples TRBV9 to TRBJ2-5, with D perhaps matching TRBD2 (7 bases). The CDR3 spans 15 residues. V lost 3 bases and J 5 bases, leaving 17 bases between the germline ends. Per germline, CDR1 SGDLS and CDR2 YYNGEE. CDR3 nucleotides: TGTGCCAGCAGCGCTATGGGGGGGGCGGAGGAGACCCAGTACTTC. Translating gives CASSAMGGAEETQYF.

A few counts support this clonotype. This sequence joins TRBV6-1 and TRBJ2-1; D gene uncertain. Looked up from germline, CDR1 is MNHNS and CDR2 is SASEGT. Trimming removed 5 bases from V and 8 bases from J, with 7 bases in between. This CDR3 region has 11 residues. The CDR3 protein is CASSPWDEQFF. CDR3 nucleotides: TGTGCCAGCAGTCCTTGGGATGAGCAGTTCTTC.

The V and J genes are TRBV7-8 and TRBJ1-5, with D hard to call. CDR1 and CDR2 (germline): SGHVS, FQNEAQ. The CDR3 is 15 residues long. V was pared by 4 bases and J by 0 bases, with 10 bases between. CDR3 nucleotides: TGTGCCAGCAGCTCTACACTGTATAGCAATCAGCCCCAGCATTTT. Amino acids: CASSSTLYSNQPQHF.

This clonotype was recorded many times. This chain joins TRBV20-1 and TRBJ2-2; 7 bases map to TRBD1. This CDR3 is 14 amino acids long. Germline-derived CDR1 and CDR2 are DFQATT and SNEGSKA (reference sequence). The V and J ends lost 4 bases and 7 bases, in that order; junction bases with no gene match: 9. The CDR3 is CSATGGSPGGELFF. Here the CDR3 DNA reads TGCAGTGCTACAGGGGGTAGCCCCGGCGGGGAGCTGTTTTTT.